This T cell receptor (beta chain) was identified during a study of OX40 agonist ivuxolimab in advanced cancers. For the study in its entirety: Ivuxolimab, which targeted the costimulatory receptor OX40 (CD134), was an agonistic, fully human IgG2 monoclonal antibody. The paper describes the monotherapy dose-escalation part (N of about 47 patients) of the phase I trial of ivuxolimab. The dose-escalation cohort was around 84% male with a mean age of about 58 years, ranging from roughly 20 to 80. Partial responses occurred in three dose-escalation patients, of whom one had hepatocellular carcinoma and two had cutaneous melanoma. Of the roughly 51 patients in dose escalation, some 20 had hepatocellular carcinoma, some 15 had melanoma, 9 had renal cell carcinoma and 9 had head and neck cancer. Intravenous ivuxolimab was administered to patients every 2 weeks at six dose levels: 0.01, 0.1, 0.3, 1.5, 3 and 10 mg/kg. Peripheral TCRbeta sequencing was intended to test whether TCR sequence diversity was altered and clonal T-cell expansion was caused by ivuxolimab. Patients were allowed to have had prior anti-PD-1, anti-PD-L1 or anti-CTLA-4 therapy, and roughly two fifths of the dose-escalation patients had been treated with checkpoint inhibitors. What the research found in general, with its limitations: Clonal expansion of both CD4+ and CD8+ blood T cells was observed from baseline to week 6 at doses 0.1 to 3.0 mg/kg. Which antigens the clonally expanded peripheral T cells were specific for was not determined. Low levels of normalized T-cell clonal expansion were also seen in some patients who did not respond. In the 0.1-3.0 mg/kg groups, partial responders had among the lowest normalized peripheral clonal expansion, particularly in CD8+ T cells. On average, CD8+ T cells showed more expanded clones than CD4+ T cells after ivuxolimab.

The trial excluded patients who had a history of autoimmune disease or were on systemic immunosuppression. Peripheral blood for TCR sequencing was collected from all dose cohorts at baseline, on cycle 4 day 1, and on cycle 7 day 1. The samples were drawn from a first-in-human, open-label, multicenter phase I dose-escalation trial of ivuxolimab. The trial enrolled adults with locally advanced or metastatic head and neck squamous cell, hepatocellular, melanoma or renal cell carcinoma. Before TCR sequencing, CD4+ T cells and CD8+ T cells were sorted from peripheral blood as separate populations. As to this clone: The antigen this receptor binds is unknown. Nothing much larger sits one base from this clone, and base qualities are not available.

To sequence the TCRbeta CDR3 region, genomic DNA was isolated from the sorted cells. The immunoSEQ Assay was used for sequencing of TCRbeta CDR3 regions. TCRdb limited this immuneACCESS table to in-frame rearrangements with V and J called. A share of clones is missing; checked studies link under half to unresolved V genes, and the rest is unexplained. Across this sample there are about 120,000 clones, with more than 70% seen only once. Of the sample, 0.27% is held by the ten largest clones. Here V drops 4 bases and J drops 0 bases, and the junction holds 4 bases not matched to any gene. The CDR3, from cysteine to phenylalanine, totals 15 residues. CDR3 DNA is the only sequence kept; it has 45 bases, read in frame from the first base. As encoded in the germline V gene, CDR1 is LGHNA while CDR2 is YNFKEQ.

This sample comprised CD4+ or CD8+ T cells sorted from blood, obtained in a trial of the OX40 agonist ivuxolimab. The source is an adult with an advanced solid tumor such as melanoma, head and neck, liver or kidney cancer. The chain couples TRBV4-2 to TRBJ2-7, with TRBD1 matching 9 junction bases. The DNA sequence follows: TGTGCCAGCAGCCCGGACAGGGGTTCCTCCTACGAGCAGTACTTC. The encoded protein is CASSPDRGSSYEQYF.